A selection of T cell receptor beta chains follows, all from one sample in a study of cytomegalovirus exposure and HLA in healthy donors. Profiling relied on immunoSEQ multiplex PCR, and the TCRdb table lists in-frame clones only, not all of them. The table shows approximately 67,000 clones, with around 91% occurring only once. The sequenced material came from PBMCs. Receptors originate from a woman aged 25 to 39 in good health and CMV-seropositive. Each CDR3 is given with its conserved first and last residue. The D gene is left open where the match is weak. Part of the rows lack a size; the others show once, few, many or a class for expanded clones.

TRBJ2-5 . TRBD2 TRBV6-1 TGTGCCAGCAGTGAAGCCCCACGGGGGGGGGTCCAAGAGACCCAGTACTTC CASSEAPRGGVQETQYF
TRBJ2-1 . . TRBV6-1 TGTGCCAGCAGTCTATTGGGGAGCGATGAGCAGTTCTTC CASSLLGSDEQFF
TRBJ1-1 . . TRBV6-1 TGTGCCACTCTAGGAGCGGCTGAAGCTTTCTTT CATLGAAEAFF
TRBJ2-5 once . TRBV19 TGTGCCAGTAGTATAGAAGGCCGTGGGGCCCAAGAGACCCAGTACTTC CASSIEGRGAQETQYF
TRBJ2-7 once . TRBV7-8 TGTGCCAGCAGCTTAGCGTTGGCCTTCGTCTACGAGCAGTACTTC CASSLALAFVYEQYF
TRBJ2-7 . . TRBV27 TGTGCCAGCAGCCTTCAGGGGGGATCCTACGAGCAGTACTTC CASSLQGGSYEQYF
TRBJ2-1 . TRBD1 TRBV5-1 TGCGCCAGCAGCTTGGGTCAGGGGGATGGTGAGCAGTTCTTC CASSLGQGDGEQFF
TRBJ2-7 . . TRBV13 TGTGCCAGCAGCTTAAGAGGTCAGAACTACGAGCAGTACTTC CASSLRGQNYEQYF
TRBJ2-1 . . TRBV7-3 TGTGCCAGCTCCACTGGGGGCGCTGGCAATGAGCAGTTCTTC CASSTGGAGNEQFF
TRBJ1-2 . TRBD1 TRBV16 TGTGCCAGCAGCCAAATGACAGGGGGGGCTGGCTATGGCTACACCTTC CASSQMTGGAGYGYTF
TRBJ2-3 . TRBD1 TRBV13 TGTGCCAGCAGCCCCCAGGGGGCTAGCACAGATACGCAGTATTTT CASSPQGASTDTQYF
TRBJ2-7 . TRBD1 TRBV6-1 TGTGCCAGCGGACAGGCCTACGAGCAGTACTTC CASGQAYEQYF
TRBJ1-4 . TRBD1 TRBV10-3 TGTGCCATCAGCCGGGGGACAGGGGGGCGGAGTGAAAAACTGTTTTTT CAISRGTGGRSEKLFF
TRBJ1-2 . . TRBV6-5 TGTGCCAGCAGTTACTCGAGGATCGGGAAGTACACCTTC CASSYSRIGKYTF
TRBJ1-1 once TRBD1 TRBV7-9 TGTGCCAGTACGGCCCAGACAGGGGTCGGGAACACTGAAGCTTTCTTT CASTAQTGVGNTEAFF
TRBJ2-2 . . TRBV2 TGTGCCAGCAGGTTGGAGGGACCTAACACCGGGGAGCTGTTTTTT CASRLEGPNTGELFF
TRBJ1-2 . . TRBV27 TGTGCCAGCAGTTTCTCTACAGGGCTAGGTGGCTACACCTTC CASSFSTGLGGYTF
TRBJ2-1 . TRBD2 TRBV9 TGTGCCAGCAGCGTAGCAGAGCGGGAGGGCCCTGAGCAGTTCTTC CASSVAEREGPEQFF
TRBJ2-1 . . TRBV2 TGTGCCAGCAGCGATATAGCGGCCTCCTACAATGAGCAGTTCTTC CASSDIAASYNEQFF
TRBJ2-2 . . TRBV28 TGTGCCAGCTTGAGCTACACCGGGGAGCTGTTTTTT CASLSYTGELFF
TRBJ2-7 . TRBD2 TRBV7-8 TGTGCCAGCAGCTTAGCGTTACTAGCGGAAGACGAGCAGTACTTC CASSLALLAEDEQYF
TRBJ2-2 . . TRBV28 TGTGCCAGCAGCACCCAGGGCAACGGGGAGCTGTTTTTT CASSTQGNGELFF
TRBJ1-3 few . TRBV5-1 TGCGCCAGCAGCCCGGGGGTATCAGGAAACACCATATATTTT CASSPGVSGNTIYF
TRBJ2-3 . . TRBV4-1 TGCGCCAGCAGCCAAGATCCCGGGGCAGATACGCAGTATTTT CASSQDPGADTQYF
TRBJ1-1 . . TRBV7-6 TGTGCCAGCAGCTTAGAGCCAGGCTCTGAAGCTTTCTTT CASSLEPGSEAFF
TRBJ2-1 once . TRBV5-1 TGCGCCAGCAGCTTGGGAGGAGGAGGTTACACTGAGCAGTTCTTC CASSLGGGGYTEQFF
TRBJ2-2 . TRBD2 TRBV7-2 TGTGCCAGCAGCTTAGGTCCCAGCGGGAGCGGGGGCACCGGGGAGCTGTTTTTT CASSLGPSGSGGTGELFF
TRBJ1-1 . . TRBV5-1 TGCGCCAGCAGCTTGGCAAGGCTGGGGACACTTAAAGACACTGAAGCTTTCTTT CASSLARLGTLKDTEAFF
TRBJ2-1 . TRBD1 TRBV5-6 TGTGCCAGCAGCAGAAGGACAGGGGTGAATGAGCAGTTCTTC CASSRRTGVNEQFF
TRBJ2-7 . TRBD2 TRBV19 TGTGCCAGTAGTATACTAGCGGGAGGGTCCTGGGAGCAGTACTTC CASSILAGGSWEQYF
TRBJ2-3 few . TRBV20-1 TGCAGTGCTGAGAGCGAGTATACGCAGTATTTT CSAESEYTQYF